The 2 T cell receptor beta chains listed next were all sequenced from one sample in a study of siplizumab effects on memory and regulatory T cells. Here immunoSEQ multiplex PCR was the method, and the copy in TCRdb shows in-frame clones only, minus some. The sample gives over 45,000 clones, around 97% of which show up once; around 1% is in the top ten. Sequenced input: naive CD8+ T cells sorted from blood. These receptors were collected from a human donor in good health.

The chain joins TRBV6-6 to TRBJ1-5; D gene ambiguous. V was pared by 6 bases and J by 2 bases, with 11 bases between. Per the germline V gene, CDR1 is MNHNY and CDR2 is SVGAGI (reference sequence). CDR3 length: 14 residues. CDR3 region: CASRSPNRNQPQHF. CDR3 sequence (DNA): TGTGCCAGCAGAAGTCCCAATCGCAATCAGCCCCAGCATTTT.

This chain links TRBV7-6 with TRBJ1-5; TRBD1 matches at 7 bases. Trimming removed 9 bases from V and 6 bases from J; junction bases left unmatched: 8. This CDR3 contains 13 residues. The germline CDR1 and CDR2 sequences are SGHVS and FNYEAQ. The CDR3 loop is CASSPTGSQPQHF. CDR3 in DNA: TGTGCCAGTTCTCCGACAGGGAGTCAGCCCCAGCATTTT.